This T cell receptor beta chain was observed in a study of spatial heterogeneity in lung cancer. About the study: An average of more than ten raw reads was observed per unique TCR and UMI combination.

This clonotype was counted ten times or more. Its antigen is unknown. A library prepared for alpha chains yielded this beta chain as an off-target read; its size is of little meaning. MiXCR, applied by TCRdb to the 5' RACE reads, yields one record per CDR3 protein. Of several thousand distinct CDR3 sequences in the sample, about 12% were seen once. The sample's time point: sample taken at primary tumor resection. There were 72 donors, all of them untreated patients with early-stage non-small cell lung cancer. Tumor, nontumor lung or frozen PBMC supplied whole RNA that was sequenced unsorted. Study-wide results and limits: Mutation counts in tumors were tracked by counts of expanded intratumoral alpha and beta TCRs.

CDR1 is MDHEN, CDR2 SYDVKM, per germline. V shed 3 bases, J shed 5 bases, and the junction held 4 bases outside the gene matches. The CDR3 spans 15 residues. The rearrangement links TRBV28 to TRBJ2-1; 10 bases agree with TRBD2. The clonotype originates from a male donor with early-stage non-small cell lung cancer. Here the sequenced sample was lung tumor tissue, taken at surgery. CDR3 sequence: CASSFSSGSDNEQFF. In DNA form, the CDR3 reads TGTGCCAGCAGTTTCTCTAGCGGGAGCGACAATGAGCAGTTCTTC.